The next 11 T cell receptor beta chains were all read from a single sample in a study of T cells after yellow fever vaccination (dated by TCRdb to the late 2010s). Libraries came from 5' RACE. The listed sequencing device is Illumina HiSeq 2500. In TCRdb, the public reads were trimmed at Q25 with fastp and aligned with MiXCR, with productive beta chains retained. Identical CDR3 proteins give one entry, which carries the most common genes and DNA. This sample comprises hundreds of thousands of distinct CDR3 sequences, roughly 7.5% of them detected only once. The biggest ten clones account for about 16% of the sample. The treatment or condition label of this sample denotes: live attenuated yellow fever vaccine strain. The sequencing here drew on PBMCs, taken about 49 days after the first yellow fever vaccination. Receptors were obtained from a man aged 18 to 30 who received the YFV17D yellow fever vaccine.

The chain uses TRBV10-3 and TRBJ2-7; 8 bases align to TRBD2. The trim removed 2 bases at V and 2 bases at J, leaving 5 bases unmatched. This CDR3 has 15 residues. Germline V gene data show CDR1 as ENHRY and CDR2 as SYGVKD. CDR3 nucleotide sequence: TGTGCCATCAGTGAGGGTAGCGGGATTGCCTACGAGCAGTACTTC. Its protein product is CAISEGSGIAYEQYF.

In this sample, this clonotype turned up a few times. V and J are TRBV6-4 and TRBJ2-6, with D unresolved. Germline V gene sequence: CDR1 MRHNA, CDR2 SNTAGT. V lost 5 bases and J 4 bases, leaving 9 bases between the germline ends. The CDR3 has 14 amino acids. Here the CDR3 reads CASSPLEGANVLTF. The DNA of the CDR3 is TGTGCCAGCAGTCCCCTAGAGGGGGCCAACGTCCTGACTTTC.

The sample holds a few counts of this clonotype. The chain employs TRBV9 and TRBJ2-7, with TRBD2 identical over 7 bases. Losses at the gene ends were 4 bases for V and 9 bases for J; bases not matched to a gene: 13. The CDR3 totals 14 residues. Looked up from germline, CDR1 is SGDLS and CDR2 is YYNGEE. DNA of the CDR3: TGTGCCAGCAGCCCGGGGGGAGACCCTACTGGGCAGTACTTC. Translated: CASSPGGDPTGQYF.

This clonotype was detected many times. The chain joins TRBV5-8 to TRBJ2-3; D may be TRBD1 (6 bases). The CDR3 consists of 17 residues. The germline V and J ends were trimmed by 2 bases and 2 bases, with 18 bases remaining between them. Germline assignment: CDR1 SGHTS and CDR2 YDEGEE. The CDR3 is CASSFSPGQLFTDTQYF. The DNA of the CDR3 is TGTGCCAGCAGCTTCAGTCCCGGACAGCTCTTCACAGATACGCAGTATTTT.

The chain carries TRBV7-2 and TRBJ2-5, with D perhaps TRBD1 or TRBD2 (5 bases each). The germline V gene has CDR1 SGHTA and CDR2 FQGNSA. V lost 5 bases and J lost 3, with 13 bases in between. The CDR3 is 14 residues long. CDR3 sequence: CASSRDRTEETQYF. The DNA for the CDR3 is TGTGCCAGCAGCCGGGACCGAACAGAAGAGACCCAGTACTTC.

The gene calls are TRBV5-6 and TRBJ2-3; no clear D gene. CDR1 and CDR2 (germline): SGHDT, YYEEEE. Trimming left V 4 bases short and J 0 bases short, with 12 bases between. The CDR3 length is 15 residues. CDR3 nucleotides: TGTGCCAGCAGCGCACTGGGCGGAAGCACAGATACGCAGTATTTT. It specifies CASSALGGSTDTQYF.

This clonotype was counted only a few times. CDR3 DNA sequence: TGCGCCAGCAGCATACAGGGGGCAACTAATGAAAAACTGTTTTTT. Protein: CASSIQGATNEKLFF. This chain joins TRBV4-3 and TRBJ1-4; 8 positions match TRBD1. V was pared by 5 bases and J by 0 bases, with 2 bases of the junction left unmatched. Germline V gene lookup returns CDR1 LGHNA and CDR2 YSLEER. There are 15 residues in the CDR3.

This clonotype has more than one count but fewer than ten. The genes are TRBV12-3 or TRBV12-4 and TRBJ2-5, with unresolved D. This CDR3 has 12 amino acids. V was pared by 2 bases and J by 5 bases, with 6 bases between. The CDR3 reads CASSLMEETQYF. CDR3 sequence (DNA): TGTGCCAGCAGTTTAATGGAGGAGACCCAGTACTTC.

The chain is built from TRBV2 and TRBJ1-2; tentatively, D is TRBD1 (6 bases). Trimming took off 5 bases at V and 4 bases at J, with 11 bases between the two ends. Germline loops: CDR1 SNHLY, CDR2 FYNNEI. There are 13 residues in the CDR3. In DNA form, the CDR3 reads TGTGCCAGCAGTCCATTGGGGGCCTATGGCTACACCTTC. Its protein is CASSPLGAYGYTF.

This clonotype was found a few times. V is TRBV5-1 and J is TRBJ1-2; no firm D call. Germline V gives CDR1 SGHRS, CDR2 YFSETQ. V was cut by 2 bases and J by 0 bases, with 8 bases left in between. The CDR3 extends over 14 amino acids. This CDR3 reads CASSLQSSNYGYTF. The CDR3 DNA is TGCGCCAGCAGCTTACAGAGTTCTAACTATGGCTACACCTTC.

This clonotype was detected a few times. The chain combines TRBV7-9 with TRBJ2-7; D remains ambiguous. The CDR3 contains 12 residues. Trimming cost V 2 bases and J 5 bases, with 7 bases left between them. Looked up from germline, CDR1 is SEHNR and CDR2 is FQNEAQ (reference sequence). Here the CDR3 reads CASSLLFNEQYF. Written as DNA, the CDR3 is TGTGCCAGCAGCTTATTGTTTAACGAGCAGTACTTC.